This T cell receptor (beta chain) was sequenced for a study of post-analysis software for immune sequencing data. Study-level information: Relapsing-remitting, secondary progressive and progressive-relapsing forms of multiple sclerosis all featured among disease courses. General observations from the study: In patients, five or six TRBV segments were more frequent than in controls, with TRBV5-6, TRBV5-1 and TRBV20-1 among them.

A remark on this clonotype: Its matching antigen is unknown.

This CDR3 is 14 amino acids long. Trimming left V 1 base short and J 4 bases short, with 7 bases between. Libraries were made from TCR beta cDNA, and they carried unique molecular identifiers. TCRdb reprocessed the PCR reads via MiXCR and lists one record per CDR3 protein. The table shows about 260,000 distinct CDR3 sequences, with 30% to 45% occurring only once. This TCR derives from a girl between 10 and 17 years old with multiple sclerosis. The source material was blood. This chain uses TRBV12-3 or TRBV12-4 with TRBJ2-2; possibly TRBD2 for D (5 bases). The CDR3 spells CASSLGGSTGELFF. In DNA, the CDR3 is TGTGCCAGCAGTTTAGGCGGGTCCACCGGGGAGCTGTTTTTT.